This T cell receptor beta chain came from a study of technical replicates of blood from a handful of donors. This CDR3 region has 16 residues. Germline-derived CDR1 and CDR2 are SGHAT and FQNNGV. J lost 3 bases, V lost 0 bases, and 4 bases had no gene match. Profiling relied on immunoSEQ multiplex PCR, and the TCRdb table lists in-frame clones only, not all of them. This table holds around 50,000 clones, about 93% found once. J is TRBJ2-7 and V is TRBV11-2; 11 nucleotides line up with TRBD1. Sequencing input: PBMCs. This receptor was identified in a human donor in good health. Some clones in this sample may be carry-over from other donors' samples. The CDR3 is CASSLDSGTGGYEQYF. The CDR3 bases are TGTGCCAGCAGCTTAGACTCCGGGACAGGGGGCTACGAGCAGTACTTC.